These 3 T cell receptor beta chains originate from one sample sequenced in a study of blood T cell repertoires in COVID-19 (TCRdb year 2020). Libraries were made using the immunoSEQ multiplex PCR assay. In TCRdb, the immuneACCESS table is reduced to in-frame sequences with V and J assigned. These tables do not hold every clone; where another copy was compared, an unresolved V gene accounts for under half, and the others remain unexplained. For this sample the table gives about 480,000 clones, of which 89% were detected only once. The ten largest make up roughly 0.9% of the sample. The sequencing input was peripheral blood. These receptors were taken from a man between 18 and 29 years old with COVID-19, enrolled during active disease.

This chain uses TRBV30 with TRBJ2-7; perhaps TRBD2 as D (5 bases). CDR1 is GTSNPN, CDR2 SVGIG, per germline (reference sequence). The CDR3 is 13 amino acids. V lost 6 bases, J lost 0 bases, and 12 bases lay in between. The CDR3 region is CACLPRGSYEQYF. DNA of the CDR3: TGTGCCTGCTTACCCCGGGGCTCCTACGAGCAGTACTTC.

This sequence joins TRBV21-1 and TRBJ1-1. TRBV21-1 counts as a pseudogene. The length of the CDR3 is 12 residues. For the CDR3, the DNA is TGTGTATGGCGGGGGTTGAACACTGAAGCTTTCTTT. This sequence encodes CVWRGLNTEAFF.

V gene TRBV7-2 combines with J gene TRBJ1-2, with TRBD1 identical over 8 bases. This CDR3 region has 16 residues. Per germline, CDR1 SGHTA and CDR2 FQGNSA. The V segment lost 2 bases and the J segment 7 bases; nucleotides outside the gene matches: 12. This CDR3 is CASSLIPAGGAGGYTF. The CDR3 DNA sequence: TGTGCCAGCAGCTTAATACCGGCAGGGGGCGCCGGTGGCTACACCTTC.